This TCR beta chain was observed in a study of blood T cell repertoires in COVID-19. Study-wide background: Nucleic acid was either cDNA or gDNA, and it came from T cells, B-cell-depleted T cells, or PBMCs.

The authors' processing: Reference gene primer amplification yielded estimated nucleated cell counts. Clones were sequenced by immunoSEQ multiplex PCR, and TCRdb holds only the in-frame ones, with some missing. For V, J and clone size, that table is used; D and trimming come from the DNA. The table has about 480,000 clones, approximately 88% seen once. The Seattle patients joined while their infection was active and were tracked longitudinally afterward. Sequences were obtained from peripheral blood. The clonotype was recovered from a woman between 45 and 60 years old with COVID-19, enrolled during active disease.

The CDR3, as DNA: TGTGCCAGCAGCTTGGGAGTAGCGGGGACCTCCGAGCAGTACTTC. Its protein is CASSLGVAGTSEQYF. The V gene is TRBV5-6, the J gene TRBJ2-7; 8 bases agree with TRBD2. V was pared by 0 bases and J by 6 bases, with 8 bases of the junction left unmatched. The CDR3 sequence is 15 residues long. In germline, CDR1 is SGHDT, CDR2 YYEEEE.